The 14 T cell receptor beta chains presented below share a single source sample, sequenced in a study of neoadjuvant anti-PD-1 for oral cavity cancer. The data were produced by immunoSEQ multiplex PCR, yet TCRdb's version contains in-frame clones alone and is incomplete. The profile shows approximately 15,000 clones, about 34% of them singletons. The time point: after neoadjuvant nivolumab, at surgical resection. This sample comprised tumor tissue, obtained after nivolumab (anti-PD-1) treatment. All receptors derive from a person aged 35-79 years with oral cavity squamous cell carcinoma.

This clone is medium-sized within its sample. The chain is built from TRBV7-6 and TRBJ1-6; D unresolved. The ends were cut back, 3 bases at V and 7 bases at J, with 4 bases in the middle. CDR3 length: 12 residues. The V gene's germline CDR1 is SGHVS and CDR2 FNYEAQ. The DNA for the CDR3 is TGTGCCAGCAGCTTGACCAATTCACCCCTCCACTTT. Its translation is CASSLTNSPLHF.

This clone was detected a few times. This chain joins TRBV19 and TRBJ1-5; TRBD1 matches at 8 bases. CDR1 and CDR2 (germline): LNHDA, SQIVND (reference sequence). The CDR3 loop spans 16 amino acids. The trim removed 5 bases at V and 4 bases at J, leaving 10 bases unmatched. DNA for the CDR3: TGTGCCAGTAGTTCCCTACTCCGACAGGGGAATCAGCCCCAGCATTTT. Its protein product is CASSSLLRQGNQPQHF.

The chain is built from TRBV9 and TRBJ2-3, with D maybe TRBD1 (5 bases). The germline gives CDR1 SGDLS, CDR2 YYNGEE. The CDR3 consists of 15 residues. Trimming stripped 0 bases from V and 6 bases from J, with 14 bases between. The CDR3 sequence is CASSVEGQGRDTQYF. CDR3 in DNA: TGTGCCAGCAGCGTAGAGGGCCAGGGAAGGGATACGCAGTATTTT.

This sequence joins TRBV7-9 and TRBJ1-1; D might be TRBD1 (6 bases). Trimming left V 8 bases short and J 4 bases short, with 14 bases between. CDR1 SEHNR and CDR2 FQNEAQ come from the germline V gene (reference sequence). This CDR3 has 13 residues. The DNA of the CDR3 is TGTGCCAGCTCCAGTTGGACAGCCACTGAAGCTTTCTTT. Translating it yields CASSSWTATEAFF.

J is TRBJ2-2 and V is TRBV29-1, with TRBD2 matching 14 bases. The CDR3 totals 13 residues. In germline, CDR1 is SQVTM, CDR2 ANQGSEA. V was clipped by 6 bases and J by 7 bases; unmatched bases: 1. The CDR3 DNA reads TGCAGCGTGGGACTAGCGGGGGTCGGGGAGCTGTTTTTT. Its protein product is CSVGLAGVGELFF.

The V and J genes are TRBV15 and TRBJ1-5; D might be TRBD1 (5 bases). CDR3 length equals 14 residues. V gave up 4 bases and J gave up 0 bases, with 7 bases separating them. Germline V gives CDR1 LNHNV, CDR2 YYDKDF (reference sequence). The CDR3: CATSNRHSNQPQHF. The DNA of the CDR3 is TGTGCCACCAGCAACAGGCATAGCAATCAGCCCCAGCATTTT.

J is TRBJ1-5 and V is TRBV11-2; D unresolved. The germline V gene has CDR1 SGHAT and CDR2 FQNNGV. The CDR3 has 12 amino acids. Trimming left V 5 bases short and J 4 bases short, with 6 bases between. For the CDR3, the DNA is TGTGCCAGCAGCAACAATAATCAGCCCCAGCATTTT. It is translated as CASSNNNQPQHF.

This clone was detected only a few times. The CDR3 reads CASSINRGHLQPQHF. CDR3 DNA: TGTGCCAGCAGTATCAACAGGGGGCACCTTCAGCCCCAGCATTTT. The chain joins TRBV6-6 to TRBJ1-5; 9 bases agree with TRBD1. The V gene end was trimmed by 5 bases and the J gene end by 6 bases; junction bases not matched to a gene: 8. Germline CDR1 is MNHNY and CDR2 is SVGAGI (reference sequence). The CDR3 sequence is 15 residues long.

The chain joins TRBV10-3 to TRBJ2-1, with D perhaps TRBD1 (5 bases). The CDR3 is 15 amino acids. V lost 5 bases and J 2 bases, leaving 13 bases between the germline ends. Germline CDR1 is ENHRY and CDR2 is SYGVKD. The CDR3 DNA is TGTGCCATCAGTCCGGACGGACAAGCCTACAATGAGCAGTTCTTC. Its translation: CAISPDGQAYNEQFF.

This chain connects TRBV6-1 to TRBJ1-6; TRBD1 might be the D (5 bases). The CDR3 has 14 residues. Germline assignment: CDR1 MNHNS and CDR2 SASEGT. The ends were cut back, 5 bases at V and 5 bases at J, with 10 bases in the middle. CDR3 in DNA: TGTGCCAGCAGTCCGGGACGGAATAATTCACCCCTCCACTTT. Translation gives CASSPGRNNSPLHF.

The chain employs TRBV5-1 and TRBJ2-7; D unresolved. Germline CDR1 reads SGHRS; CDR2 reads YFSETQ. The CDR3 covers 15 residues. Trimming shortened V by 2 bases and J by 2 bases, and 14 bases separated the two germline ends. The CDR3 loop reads CASSFNSGAPYEQYF. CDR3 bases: TGCGCCAGCAGCTTCAATTCCGGCGCCCCCTACGAGCAGTACTTC.

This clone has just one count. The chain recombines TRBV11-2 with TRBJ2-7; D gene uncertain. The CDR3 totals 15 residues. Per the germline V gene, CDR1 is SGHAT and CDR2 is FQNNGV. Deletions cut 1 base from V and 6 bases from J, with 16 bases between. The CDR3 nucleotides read TGTGCCAGCAGCTTAGCCCCAAAGGTACCCGGCGAGCAGTACTTC. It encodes CASSLAPKVPGEQYF.

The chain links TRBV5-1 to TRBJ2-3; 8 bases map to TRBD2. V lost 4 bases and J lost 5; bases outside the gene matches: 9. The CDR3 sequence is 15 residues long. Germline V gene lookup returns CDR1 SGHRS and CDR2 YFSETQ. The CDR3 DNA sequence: TGCGCCAGCAGCCCGGAGGGGCGGGGGGTAGATACGCAGTATTTT. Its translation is CASSPEGRGVDTQYF. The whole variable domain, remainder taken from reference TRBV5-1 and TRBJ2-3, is KAGVTQTPRYLIKTRGQQVTLSCSPISGHRSVSWYQQTPGQGLQFLFEYFSETQRNKGNFPGRFSGRQFSNSRSEMNVSTLELGDSALYLCASSPEGRGVDTQYFGPGTRLTVL.

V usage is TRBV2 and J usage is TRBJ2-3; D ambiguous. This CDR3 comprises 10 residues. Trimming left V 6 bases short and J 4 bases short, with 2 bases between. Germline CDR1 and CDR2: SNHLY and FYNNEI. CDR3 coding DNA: TGTGCCAGCAGCTCAGATACGCAGTATTTT. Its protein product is CASSSDTQYF.